These 2 T cell receptor beta chains share one sample of origin, sequenced in a study of blood T cells in healthy people across ages. A second PCR of 7 to 11 cycles used a sample-barcoded 5' primer and a J-beta primer mix. TCRdb re-called the 5' RACE reads through MiXCR, storing one row per CDR3 protein. The sample shows more than 800,000 distinct CDR3 sequences, 29% of them seen only once. Source material: blood. The receptor source for this set is a woman aged 80 or over in good health.

This clonotype was found many times. This chain connects TRBV7-9 to TRBJ2-3; D uncertain. V was trimmed by 3 bases and J by 3 bases, leaving 13 bases between them. The CDR3 runs to 15 residues. The germline V gene has CDR1 SEHNR and CDR2 FQNEAQ (reference sequence). CDR3 loop: CASSFTAGLTDTQYF. The CDR3 nucleotides are TGTGCCAGCAGCTTTACCGCAGGATTGACAGATACGCAGTATTTT.

The chain carries TRBV7-2 and TRBJ1-2; D not resolved. The V gene's germline CDR1 is SGHTA and CDR2 FQGNSA. The CDR3 is 15 residues long. The ends were cut back, 0 bases at V and 7 bases at J, with 15 bases in the middle. CDR3 nucleotide sequence: TGTGCCAGCAGCTTAGCGCGGACCGGACCTACTGGCTACACCTTC. It yields the protein CASSLARTGPTGYTF.